This record covers a single T cell receptor (beta chain). Antigen unknown. Germline V gene sequence: CDR1 MGHRA, CDR2 YSYEKL. Trimming took 1 base from V and 1 from J; bases not matched to a gene: 4. This CDR3 has 15 residues. This entry is derived from a study of CD8 T cells in ankylosing spondylitis. Study-wide findings and caveats: Clones linked to disease were reported to show significant enrichment in matched ankylosing spondylitis synovial fluid. The authors found the disease-linked clones to be CD8+ and relatively rare in peripheral blood. Made up of under ten highly homologous variants, a TCR beta motif appeared characteristic of ankylosing spondylitis blood.

By quantitative 5'-RACE with molecular barcodes, the TCR beta libraries were made. A single record per CDR3 protein comes from TCRdb applying MiXCR to the 5' RACE reads. The sample includes under 200,000 distinct CDR3 sequences, roughly 13% of them seen just once. V usage is TRBV4-1 and J usage is TRBJ2-7; 7 nucleotides agree with TRBD2. Source material: blood, either unsorted or a sorted T cell fraction (not recorded which). The sequence came from a female donor with ankylosing spondylitis or in good health (not recorded which). The CDR3 DNA reads as TGCGCCAGCAGCCAAGGGGGGGGTCGGTCCTACGAGCAGTACTTC. Amino acid sequence: CASSQGGGRSYEQYF.